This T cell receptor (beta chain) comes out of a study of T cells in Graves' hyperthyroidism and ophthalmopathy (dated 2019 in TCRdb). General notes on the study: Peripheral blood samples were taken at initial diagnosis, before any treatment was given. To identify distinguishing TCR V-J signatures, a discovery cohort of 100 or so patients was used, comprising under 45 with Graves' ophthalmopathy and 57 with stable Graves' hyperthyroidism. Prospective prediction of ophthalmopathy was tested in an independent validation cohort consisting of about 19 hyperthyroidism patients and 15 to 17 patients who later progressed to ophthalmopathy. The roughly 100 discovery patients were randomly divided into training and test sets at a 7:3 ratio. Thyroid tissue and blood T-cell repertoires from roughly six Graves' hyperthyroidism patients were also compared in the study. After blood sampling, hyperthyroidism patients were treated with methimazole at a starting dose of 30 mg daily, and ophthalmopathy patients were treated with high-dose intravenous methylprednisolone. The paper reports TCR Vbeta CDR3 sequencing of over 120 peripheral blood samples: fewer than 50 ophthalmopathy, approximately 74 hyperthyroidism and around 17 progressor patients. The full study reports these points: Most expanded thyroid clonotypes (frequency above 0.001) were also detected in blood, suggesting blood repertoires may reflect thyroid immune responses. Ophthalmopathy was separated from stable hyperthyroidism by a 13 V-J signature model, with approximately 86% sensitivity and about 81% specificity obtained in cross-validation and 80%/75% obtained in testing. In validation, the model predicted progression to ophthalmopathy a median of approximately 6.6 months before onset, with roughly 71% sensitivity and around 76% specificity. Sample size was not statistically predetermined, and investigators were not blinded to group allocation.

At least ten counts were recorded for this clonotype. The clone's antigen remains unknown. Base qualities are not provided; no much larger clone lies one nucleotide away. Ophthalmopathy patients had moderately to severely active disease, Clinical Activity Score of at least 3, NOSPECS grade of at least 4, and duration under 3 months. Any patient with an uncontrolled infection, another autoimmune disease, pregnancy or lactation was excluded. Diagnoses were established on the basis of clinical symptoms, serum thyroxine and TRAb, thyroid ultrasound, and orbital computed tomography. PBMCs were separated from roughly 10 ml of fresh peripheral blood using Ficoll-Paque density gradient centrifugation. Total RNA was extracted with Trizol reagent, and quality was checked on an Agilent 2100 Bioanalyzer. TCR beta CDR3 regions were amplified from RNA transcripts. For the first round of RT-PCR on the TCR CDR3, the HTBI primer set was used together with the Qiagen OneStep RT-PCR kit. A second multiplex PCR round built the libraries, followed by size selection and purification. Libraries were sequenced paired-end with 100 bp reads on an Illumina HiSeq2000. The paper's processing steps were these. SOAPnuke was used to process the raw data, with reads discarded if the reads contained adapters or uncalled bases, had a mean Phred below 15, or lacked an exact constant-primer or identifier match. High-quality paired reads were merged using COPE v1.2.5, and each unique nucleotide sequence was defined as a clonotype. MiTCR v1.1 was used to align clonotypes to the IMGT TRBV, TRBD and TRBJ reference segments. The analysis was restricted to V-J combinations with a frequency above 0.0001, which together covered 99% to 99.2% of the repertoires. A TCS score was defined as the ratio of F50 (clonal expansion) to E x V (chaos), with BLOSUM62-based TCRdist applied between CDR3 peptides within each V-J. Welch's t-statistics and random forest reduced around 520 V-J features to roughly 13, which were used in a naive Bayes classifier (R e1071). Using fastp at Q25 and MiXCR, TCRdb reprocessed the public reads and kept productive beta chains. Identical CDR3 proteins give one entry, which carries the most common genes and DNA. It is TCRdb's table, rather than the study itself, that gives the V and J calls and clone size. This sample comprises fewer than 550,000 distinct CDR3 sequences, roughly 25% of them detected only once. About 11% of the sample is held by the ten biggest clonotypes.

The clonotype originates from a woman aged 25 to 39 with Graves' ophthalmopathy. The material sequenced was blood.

At the DNA level, the sequence is TGTGCCAGCAGTCGTGCCGTTTCTGGGGCCAACGTCCTGACTTTC. This yields the protein CASSRAVSGANVLTF. Recombination linked TRBV6-2 or TRBV6-3 to TRBJ2-6, with the D gene not clear enough to name. Including cysteine and phenylalanine, the CDR3 has 15 amino acids. Kept here is only the CDR3 DNA, which spans 45 bases and is read in frame from base 1. Per the germline V gene, MNHEY is the CDR1 and SVGEGT is the CDR2. The junction shows trimming of 5 bases on V and 1 base on J, plus 9 bases between the germline ends.